This TCR beta chain was retrieved from a study of shared clonotypes between healthy human individuals. Study details: Donors, aged 18 to 49, were a couple of women and three men. Study-level findings and limits: Although depth was large, rarefaction showed that sequencing of the sorted subsets was incomplete.

The run depth of the assay was deep. The protocol was immunoSEQ multiplex PCR, while the TCRdb copy is restricted to in-frame clones and leaves out a portion. This table holds approximately 1.5 million clones, 98% found once. Naive CD45RA+ and memory CD45RA-negative subsets were split from CD4+ cells. A remark on this clone: Antigen unknown.

The sequence was collected from a man in his thirties or forties in good health. The specimen was naive CD4+ T cells sorted from blood. Subset given: CD45RA+ positively selected.

Here the CDR3 reads CASSVGTGANTDTQYF. In DNA form, the CDR3 reads TGTGCCAGCAGCGTAGGGACAGGGGCGAACACAGATACGCAGTATTTT. This rearrangement joins TRBV9 to TRBJ2-3; 9 nucleotides match TRBD1. CDR1 SGDLS and CDR2 YYNGEE come from the germline V gene. The trim removed 0 bases at V and 2 bases at J, leaving 4 bases unmatched. This CDR3 contains 16 residues.